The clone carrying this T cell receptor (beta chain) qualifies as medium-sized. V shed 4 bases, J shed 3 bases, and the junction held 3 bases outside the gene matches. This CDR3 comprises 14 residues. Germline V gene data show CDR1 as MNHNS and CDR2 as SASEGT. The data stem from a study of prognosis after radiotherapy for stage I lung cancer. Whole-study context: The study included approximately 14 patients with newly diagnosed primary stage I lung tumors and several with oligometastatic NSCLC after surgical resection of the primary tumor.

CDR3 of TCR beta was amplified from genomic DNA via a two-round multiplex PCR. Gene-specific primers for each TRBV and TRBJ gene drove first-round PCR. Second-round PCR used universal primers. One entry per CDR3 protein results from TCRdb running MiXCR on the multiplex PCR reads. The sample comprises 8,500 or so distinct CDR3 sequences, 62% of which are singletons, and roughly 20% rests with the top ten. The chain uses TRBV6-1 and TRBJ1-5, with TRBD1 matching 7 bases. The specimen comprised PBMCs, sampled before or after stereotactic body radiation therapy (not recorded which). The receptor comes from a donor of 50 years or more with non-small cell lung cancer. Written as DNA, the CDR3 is TGTGCCAGCAGTGCTGACAGGGTCAATCAGCCCCAGCATTTT. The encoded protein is CASSADRVNQPQHF.